The 5 T cell receptor beta chains presented below share a single source sample, sequenced in a study of blood T cell repertoires in COVID-19. Assay used: immunoSEQ multiplex PCR; TCRdb lists only in-frame clones, some missing. Of 150,000 to 180,000 clones in the sample, roughly 88% are singletons; the top ten hold approximately 10%. The sequenced sample consisted of peripheral blood. The receptor set was obtained from a woman between 50 and 59 years old with acute or convalescent COVID-19.

The J gene is TRBJ2-4, the V gene TRBV7-2, with 7 bases matching TRBD1. CDR3 length: 12 amino acids. Trimming took 5 bases from V and 11 from J; bases not matched to a gene: 6. Germline V gives CDR1 SGHTA, CDR2 FQGNSA. The CDR3 loop reads CASSPQGEVQYF. CDR3 sequence (DNA): TGTGCCAGCAGCCCGCAGGGGGAAGTTCAGTACTTC.

This chain joins TRBV16 and TRBJ2-1; D perhaps matches TRBD2 (6 bases). V shed 1 base and J shed 6 bases, with 7 bases lying between them. The CDR3 has 13 residues. Per the germline V gene, CDR1 is KGHSY and CDR2 is FQNENV. CDR3 coding DNA: TGTGCCAGCAGCCAATGGGGGGTCAATGAGCAGTTCTTC. This encodes CASSQWGVNEQFF.

The CDR3 DNA sequence: TGTGCCAGCAGCTTGGGGGGTCCTAGGGAGCAGTTCTTC. Translated: CASSLGGPREQFF. This sequence joins TRBV7-2 and TRBJ2-1, with a possible D match to TRBD2 (6 bases). Between the trimmed V and J ends, which lost 3 bases and 10 bases, there was a span of 13 bases. Germline CDR1 reads SGHTA; CDR2 reads FQGNSA. The CDR3 runs to 13 residues.

Here the CDR3 reads CASSADRGSTQYF. In nucleotides, the CDR3 is TGTGCCAGCAGTGCCGACAGGGGGTCGACGCAGTATTTT. The genes are TRBV12-3 or TRBV12-4 and TRBJ2-3, with TRBD1 matching over 9 bases. This CDR3 has 13 amino acids. Trimming removed 5 bases from V and 9 bases from J; junction bases left unmatched: 6.

This rearrangement joins TRBV10-1 to TRBJ2-1, with 10 bases aligning to TRBD2. CDR3 size: 15 residues. J was trimmed by 4 bases and V by 11 bases; bases with no gene match: 11. The V gene's germline CDR1 is WNHNN and CDR2 SYGVQD (reference sequence). CDR3 in DNA: TGCGCCTCCGGGGTAGCGGGGGGTACGTACAATGAGCAGTTCTTC. Protein sequence: CASGVAGGTYNEQFF.